Listed below are T cell receptor beta chains from one sample, sequenced in a study of follicular helper T cells after annual influenza vaccination. Using immunoSEQ multiplex PCR, the repertoire was profiled, and TCRdb retains in-frame clones only, with some absent. The data show several thousand clones, about 81% seen once. Specimen: CXCR5- memory CD4+ T cells sorted from blood, collected on the day of influenza vaccination. All receptors come from an adult who received the influenza vaccine. CDR3s include the opening cysteine and the closing phenylalanine or tryptophan. A D gene is named only where the DNA matches it firmly. Only some rows state a clone size, as once, few, many or a class for expanded clones.

- | TRBJ2-7 | - | TRBV7-2 | TGTGCCAGCAGCTCCCAGACAGGCGAGTACGAGCAGTACTTC | CASSSQTGEYEQYF
- | TRBJ2-5 | few | TRBV5-4 | TGTGCCAGCAGCACCACTAGTGGTGAGACCCAGTACTTC | CASSTTSGETQYF
TRBD1 | TRBJ2-7 | few | TRBV2 | TGTGCCAGCAGTGATCAGGTCAGGGGGTCCTACGAGCAGTACTTC | CASSDQVRGSYEQYF
- | TRBJ2-1 | - | TRBV5-1 | TGCGCCAGCAGCGCCGACAGTATCTCCTACAATGAGCAGTTCTTC | CASSADSISYNEQFF
- | TRBJ2-3 | - | TRBV25-1 | TGTGCCAGCACCGGCACAGATACGCAGTATTTT | CASTGTDTQYF
- | TRBJ1-2 | - | TRBV21-1 | TGTGCCAGCACCCAAGGGGCAGCCTATGGCTACACCTTC | CASTQGAAYGYTF
- | TRBJ2-3 | - | TRBV28 | TGTGCCAGCAGTCTCACAGATACGCAGTATTTT | CASSLTDTQYF
TRBD1 | TRBJ1-2 | - | TRBV4-3 | TGCGCCAGCAGCCAAGCCGAAAAGGGACAGATCTATGGCTACACCTTC | CASSQAEKGQIYGYTF
- | TRBJ1-1 | - | TRBV5-4 | TGTGCCAGCAGCTTCGTTGGGGAGAGGGCTGAAGCTTTCTTT | CASSFVGERAEAFF
TRBD2 | TRBJ2-5 | - | TRBV5-1 | TGCGCCAGCAGCTTGGAGGCTAGCGGACAAGAGACCCAGTACTTC | CASSLEASGQETQYF
- | TRBJ1-4 | - | TRBV29-1 | TGCAGCGTCCGAGGGACATCAAAAAGGGGTGAAAAACTGTTTTTT | CSVRGTSKRGEKLFF
- | TRBJ1-5 | - | TRBV6-1 | TGTGCCAGCTTTCCCCAAGGGACTGAGAATCAGCCCCAGCATTTT | CASFPQGTENQPQHF
- | TRBJ1-6 | - | TRBV7-9 | TGTGCCAGCAGCTTAGCGCTAAAGGGTCGGAATAATTCACCCCTCCACTTT | CASSLALKGRNNSPLHF
TRBD2 | TRBJ2-3 | - | TRBV5-1 | TGCGCCAGCAGCTCAGAACTAGCGGGGGGCACAGATACGCAGTATTTT | CASSSELAGGTDTQYF